A selection of T cell receptor beta chains follows, all from one sample in a study of cytomegalovirus exposure and HLA in healthy donors. TCRdb keeps only in-frame clones here, not all; method: immunoSEQ multiplex PCR. In the table there are about 130,000 clones, more than 65% of which are singletons. The sequenced sample was PBMCs. These receptors all stem from a man aged 18-30 years in good health and CMV-seropositive. CDR3s include the opening cysteine and the closing phenylalanine or tryptophan. A clone size is listed for some rows: how often the clone was seen (once, few, many), or a class if it is expanded.

TRBV11-2	NA	TRBJ1-2	CASSLYGGRIVNGYTF
TRBV7-9	once	TRBJ2-1	CASSLEVGTGGATNEQFF
TRBV19	NA	TRBJ1-1	CASSISPDTEAFF
TRBV2	few	TRBJ1-2	CASRVAGGGYTF
TRBV5-5	NA	TRBJ1-2	CASSLNPGDGYTF
TRBV7-2	NA	TRBJ1-2	CASSRIETGGYTF
TRBV6-1	NA	TRBJ1-6	CASSDFDSPPLHF
TRBV28	NA	TRBJ1-2	CASSRTVYGYTF
TRBV19	NA	TRBJ1-2	CASSTGQGAGGYTF
TRBV13	NA	TRBJ2-5	CASSPRGGGETQYF
TRBV29-1	NA	TRBJ1-2	CSVRPGNYGYTF
TRBV5-1	NA	TRBJ2-1	CASSLYWAGGEQFF
TRBV19	NA	TRBJ1-6	CASSISGSLHF
TRBV2	NA	TRBJ1-3	CARRSSAGNTIYF
TRBV7-2	NA	TRBJ2-1	CASSPRGYNEQFF
TRBV27	once	TRBJ2-5	CASSIRQGRETQYF
TRBV27	NA	TRBJ1-1	CASSFLGPGQGVTEAFF
TRBV6-6	NA	TRBJ1-2	CASSFGANYGYTF
TRBV6-5	NA	TRBJ2-3	CASSGSGTDTQYF
TRBV19	NA	TRBJ2-2	CASSIQGGAGELFF
TRBV5-6	NA	TRBJ1-2	CASSPGYYDGYTF
TRBV7-9	NA	TRBJ2-3	CASSLGGNPTDTQYF
TRBV21-1	NA	TRBJ1-5	CASSRDRSHQPQHF
TRBV4-1	once	TRBJ2-7	CASSPTSGPYEQYF
TRBV29-1	NA	TRBJ2-6	CSVEDRSGQGAYSGANVLTF
TRBV5-5	NA	TRBJ2-4	CASSTDLGTANIQYF
TRBV6-6	NA	TRBJ1-1	CASSYSRPGGTEAFF
TRBV9	few	TRBJ2-2	CASSVGLAGNTGELFF
TRBV7-7	NA	TRBJ2-5	CASSLGPRRETQYF
TRBV29-1	NA	TRBJ1-1	CSAKGDWNTEAFF